This T cell receptor beta chain was profiled in a study of T cell responses to AZD1222 COVID-19 vaccine. Repertoires were generated with immunoSEQ multiplex PCR, while TCRdb's copy carries only in-frame clones and drops some. The table has 130,000 or so clones, more than 85% seen once; the top ten hold roughly 4%. Germline values: CDR1 SNHLY, CDR2 FYNNEI. V lost 5 bases to trimming and J lost 7 bases, with 17 bases between them. The CDR3 totals 14 residues. V usage is TRBV2 and J usage is TRBJ1-2; D not certain. The sequence came from an adult who received the AZD1222 COVID-19 vaccine. Sequenced here: peripheral blood, sampled 28 days after the second AZD1222 dose. CDR3 sequence: CASSPTGDLGGYTF. DNA for the CDR3: TGTGCCAGCAGTCCAACCGGGGATCTGGGTGGCTACACCTTC.